This T cell receptor (beta chain) came from a study of CD4 T cells in relation to SARS-CoV-2 and coronaviruses. About this clone: Its antigen is not identified.

Some clones are missing from TCRdb's copy, which holds only in-frame ones; the method was immunoSEQ multiplex PCR. The sample yields 18,000 or so clones, about 72% seen once. Trimming stripped 6 bases from V and 6 bases from J, with 20 bases between. CDR3 length equals 15 residues. Germline assignment: CDR1 MRHNA and CDR2 SNTAGT. The unexposed donors gave CD4+ T cells in about 2011-2018, prior to COVID-19. After about 10 days of culture, CD4+ T cells were isolated. The chain is built from TRBV6-4 and TRBJ1-1; no firm D call. The sequence was obtained from a human donor in good health. The source material was CD4+ T cells from PBMCs, cultured in vitro. The CDR3 reads CASSHTEEGKSEAFF. DNA for the CDR3: TGTGCCAGCAGCCATACAGAGGAGGGAAAGTCTGAAGCTTTCTTT.